One sample yielded the 30 T cell receptor beta chains listed below, sequenced in a study of cytomegalovirus exposure and HLA in healthy donors. Primers: 60 Vbeta forward and 13 Jbeta reverse. Produced via immunoSEQ multiplex PCR; TCRdb's table is partial and in-frame only. The sample holds tens of thousands of clones, roughly four fifths seen once. The sample taken for sequencing was PBMCs. These receptors were collected from a man aged 18 to 30 in good health and CMV-seronegative.

V and J are TRBV27 and TRBJ2-1, with 8 bases fitting TRBD2. V shed 2 bases and J 4 bases; nucleotides not matched to a gene: 7. The germline gives CDR1 MNHEY, CDR2 SMNVEV (reference sequence). There are 16 residues in the CDR3. The CDR3 sequence: CASSLITSGFYNEQFF. The CDR3 nucleotides are TGTGCCAGCAGTTTAATAACTAGCGGATTTTACAATGAGCAGTTCTTC.

The chain is built from TRBV7-9 and TRBJ2-7; D is perhaps TRBD1 (7 bases). The CDR3 has 15 amino acids. The germline V gene encodes CDR1 SEHNR and CDR2 FQNEAQ (reference sequence). Trimming pared 5 bases from V and 5 bases from J, leaving 19 bases between. The CDR3 nucleotides are TGTGCCAGCAGCCTACCCCAGGGGGGTAAGAACGAGCAGTACTTC. It translates to CASSLPQGGKNEQYF.

The chain's CDR3 is CASSQNRGQYTEAFF. For the CDR3, the DNA is TGTGCCAGCAGTCAGAACAGGGGTCAGTACACTGAAGCTTTCTTT. This chain connects TRBV11-2 to TRBJ1-1; 7 bases agree with TRBD1. The V gene's germline CDR1 is SGHAT and CDR2 FQNNGV. The CDR3 runs to 15 residues. V was pared by 6 bases and J by 3 bases, with 10 bases of the junction left unmatched.

This rearrangement joins TRBV7-2 to TRBJ2-7, with 8 bases that match TRBD1. Trimming cost V 5 bases and J 0 bases; bases outside gene matches: 3. Germline V gene data show CDR1 as SGHTA and CDR2 as FQGNSA. CDR3 length: 14 residues. This CDR3 is CASSLTGDSYEQYF. As DNA, the CDR3 is TGTGCCAGCAGCCTGACAGGGGACTCCTACGAGCAGTACTTC.

V gene TRBV6-5 combines with J gene TRBJ1-1; TRBD1 matches 9 bases. Looked up from germline, CDR1 is MNHEY and CDR2 is SVGAGI. This CDR3 has 14 amino acids. After removal of 6 bases from V and 7 bases from J, the junction contained 9 bases not matched to a gene. The CDR3 here is CASSQYGTGIEAFF. The DNA for the CDR3 is TGTGCCAGCAGCCAATACGGGACAGGGATTGAAGCTTTCTTT.

The chain is built from TRBV5-6 and TRBJ2-1; 8 bases agree with TRBD1. The CDR3 length is 15 residues. Germline lookup yields CDR1 SGHDT and CDR2 YYEEEE. Germline trimming cut 4 bases from V and 8 bases from J; bases unmatched to any gene: 11. This chain's CDR3 is CASSPAGTGIHEQFF. In nucleotides, the CDR3 is TGTGCCAGCAGCCCGGCAGGGACAGGAATACATGAGCAGTTCTTC.

V is TRBV19 and J is TRBJ2-7; 7 nucleotides match TRBD2. V shed 10 bases and J 5 bases; nucleotides not matched to a gene: 11. The CDR3 contains 13 residues. Germline CDR1 reads LNHDA; CDR2 reads SQIVND (reference sequence). CDR3 DNA sequence: TGTGCCACCACCCTTGGGAGGGGCGACGAGCAGTACTTC. It encodes CATTLGRGDEQYF.

The V gene is TRBV14, the J gene TRBJ2-1; unclear D gene. V was trimmed by 1 base and J by 4 bases, leaving 11 bases between them. Germline V lookup: CDR1 SGHDN, CDR2 FVKESK. The CDR3 is 15 residues long. CDR3 nucleotides: TGTGCCAGCAGCCAAGTAGGCCAGAGGTACAATGAGCAGTTCTTC. This codes for CASSQVGQRYNEQFF.

The V and J genes are TRBV10-1 and TRBJ2-1; D gene unclear. This CDR3 is 13 amino acids long. Deletions cut 6 bases from V and 9 bases from J, with 15 bases between. CDR1 is WNHNN and CDR2 is SYGVQD in the germline V gene (reference sequence). The CDR3 is CASSQTFGLEQFF. The CDR3 DNA is TGCGCCAGCAGCCAGACATTCGGCCTTGAGCAGTTCTTC.

V is TRBV28 and J is TRBJ2-1; possibly TRBD2 for D (6 bases). Germline-derived CDR1 and CDR2 are MDHEN and SYDVKM. Trimming pared 3 bases from V and 5 bases from J, leaving 14 bases between. The CDR3 covers 15 residues. The CDR3 coding sequence is TGTGCCAGCAGTTTGTATAGCGGCCTGAACAATGAGCAGTTCTTC. Encoded protein: CASSLYSGLNNEQFF.

This sequence joins TRBV4-1 and TRBJ2-5, with D uncertain. In germline, CDR1 is MGHRA, CDR2 YSYEKL. The germline V and J ends were trimmed by 2 bases and 5 bases, with 9 bases remaining between them. The CDR3 spans 13 residues. The CDR3 DNA reads as TGCGCCAGCAGCCAATTAATGAGGGAGACCCAGTACTTC. This translates into CASSQLMRETQYF.

CDR3 protein: CASSLAQKLQYF. DNA of the CDR3: TGTGCCAGCAGTTTGGCCCAAAAGTTGCAGTACTTC. J is TRBJ2-5 and V is TRBV28, with D unresolved. Trimming removed 3 bases at V and 11 bases at J, with 13 bases between. CDR3 length equals 12 residues. CDR1 is MDHEN, CDR2 SYDVKM, per germline.

This clone was counted only a few times. This chain joins TRBV29-1 and TRBJ2-7; D is perhaps TRBD2 (5 bases). Trimming removed 4 bases from V and 9 bases from J, with 22 bases in between. CDR3 length: 14 amino acids. Germline V gene data show CDR1 as SQVTM and CDR2 as ANQGSEA. As DNA, the CDR3 is TGCAGCGTTGCGGTTGTCGGTACGGGGTCGACGCAGTACTTC. Translated: CSVAVVGTGSTQYF.

A few counts support this clone. V usage is TRBV11-2 and J usage is TRBJ1-1; tentative D call: TRBD1 (5 bases). CDR3 size: 18 residues. From germline, CDR1 is SGHAT and CDR2 FQNNGV. Trimming pared 0 bases from V and 0 bases from J, leaving 17 bases between. CDR3 nucleotides: TGTGCCAGCAGCTTAGATATCCGGGCAGGGCTTTTGAACACTGAAGCTTTCTTT. It yields the protein CASSLDIRAGLLNTEAFF.

This chain uses TRBV15 with TRBJ1-5; D unclear. V was pared by 0 bases and J by 1 base, with 7 bases between. This CDR3 is built from 15 residues. Germline CDR1 LNHNV, CDR2 YYDKDF (reference sequence). The CDR3 loop reads CATSRDEMSNQPQHF. For the CDR3, the DNA is TGTGCCACCAGCAGAGATGAGATGAGCAATCAGCCCCAGCATTTT.

V and J are TRBV5-1 and TRBJ2-1; D possibly corresponds to TRBD1 (6 bases). Germline V gives CDR1 SGHRS, CDR2 YFSETQ. V lost 4 bases and J 10 bases, leaving 12 bases between the germline ends. The length of the CDR3 is 12 residues. As DNA, the CDR3 is TGCGCCAGCAGCGCAGATGGACAGGAGCAGTTCTTC. It specifies CASSADGQEQFF.

The rearrangement uses TRBV2 and TRBJ2-3; TRBD2 matches at 14 bases. Germline V gives CDR1 SNHLY, CDR2 FYNNEI. The CDR3 length is 16 residues. Germline trimming cut 5 bases from V and 5 bases from J; bases unmatched to any gene: 6. The CDR3, as DNA: TGTGCCAGCAGTTTACTGACTAGCGGGAGGGGAGATACGCAGTATTTT. It codes for CASSLLTSGRGDTQYF.

V is TRBV7-3 and J is TRBJ2-1; TRBD2 matches 10 bases. CDR3 length: 17 amino acids. Germline CDR1 reads SGHTA; CDR2 reads FQGTGA. V was pared by 4 bases and J by 10 bases, with 16 bases of the junction left unmatched. CDR3 loop: CASSSGTGLAAVGEQFF. CDR3 in DNA: TGTGCCAGCAGCTCAGGGACAGGACTAGCGGCGGTGGGGGAGCAGTTCTTC.

The rearrangement uses TRBV28 and TRBJ2-7; perhaps TRBD1 as D (6 bases). In germline, CDR1 is MDHEN, CDR2 SYDVKM. The CDR3 contains 12 residues. Trimming took 5 bases from V and 2 from J, leaving 7 bases between them. The CDR3 reads CASSRTAYEQYF. DNA of the CDR3: TGTGCCAGCAGTCGGACAGCCTACGAGCAGTACTTC.

The J gene is TRBJ2-3, the V gene TRBV27; TRBD2 matches at 8 bases. CDR3 size: 17 residues. Trimming removed 1 base from V and 4 bases from J; junction bases left unmatched: 10. From germline, CDR1 is MNHEY and CDR2 SMNVEV (reference sequence). For the CDR3, the DNA is TGTGCCAGCAGTTTATACGGCGGGGGGTTTCCCCCAGATACGCAGTATTTT. Amino acid sequence: CASSLYGGGFPPDTQYF.

The chain recombines TRBV28 with TRBJ1-1, with TRBD1 as a possible D gene (5 bases). Germline-derived CDR1 and CDR2 are MDHEN and SYDVKM. This CDR3 spans 16 amino acids. The ends were cut back, 5 bases at V and 3 bases at J, with 19 bases in the middle. The CDR3 nucleotides read TGTGCCAGCAGTGCGCACCAGGGCGCCCTTGACACTGAAGCTTTCTTT. It specifies CASSAHQGALDTEAFF.

The CDR3 reads CASSWDGAWGYTF. As DNA, the CDR3 is TGTGCCAGCAGCTGGGATGGGGCCTGGGGCTACACCTTC. The chain employs TRBV7-9 and TRBJ1-2, with D possibly TRBD1 on 5 matching bases. The CDR3 extends over 13 amino acids. The V end lost 4 bases, the J end lost 8 bases, and 14 bases lay between the germline ends. The V gene's germline CDR1 is SEHNR and CDR2 FQNEAQ (reference sequence).

The gene calls are TRBV28 and TRBJ2-2, with TRBD1 matching over 7 bases. The CDR3 totals 15 residues. Germline CDR1 and CDR2: MDHEN and SYDVKM. J gave up 9 bases and V 4 bases, and 11 bases lay outside the gene matches. Here the CDR3 reads CASSSLTTGVRELFF. As DNA, the CDR3 is TGTGCCAGCAGTTCCCTCACAACAGGGGTGCGGGAGCTGTTTTTT. Full variable domain (missing parts from reference TRBV28 and TRBJ2-2): DVKVTQSSRYLVKRTGEKVFLECVQDMDHENMFWYRQDPGLGLRLIYFSYDVKMKEKGDIPEGYSVSREKKERFSLILESASTNQTSMYLCASSSLTTGVRELFFGEGSRLTVL.

The chain employs TRBV18 and TRBJ2-2, with TRBD1 matching 8 bases. V was clipped by 3 bases and J by 1 base; unmatched bases: 1. Germline values: CDR1 KGHSH, CDR2 LQKENI. CDR3 length equals 15 residues. The CDR3: CASSPGTGNTGELFF. The CDR3 region has the DNA TGTGCCAGCTCACCCGGGACAGGGAACACCGGGGAGCTGTTTTTT.

The chain combines TRBV5-4 with TRBJ1-5, with D perhaps TRBD1 (6 bases). The CDR3 spans 20 residues. CDR1 SGHNT and CDR2 YYREEE come from the germline V gene (reference sequence). V lost 3 bases and J lost 0, with 25 bases in between. The CDR3 nucleotides are TGTGCCAGCAGCTCGACGGGGGGGCAGGGGACGACAGATAGCAATCAGCCCCAGCATTTT. This encodes CASSSTGGQGTTDSNQPQHF.

This clone showed up just once. V and J are TRBV14 and TRBJ1-1; D is perhaps TRBD1 (5 bases). Looked up from germline, CDR1 is SGHDN and CDR2 is FVKESK. The CDR3 is made up of 14 amino acids. V lost 1 base and J 5 bases, leaving 11 bases between the germline ends. The CDR3 DNA is TGTGCCAGCAGCCAAGGGACACTTGGAACTGAAGCTTTCTTT. This sequence encodes CASSQGTLGTEAFF.

The chain employs TRBV6-6 and TRBJ1-1, with 11 bases identical to TRBD1. Looked up from germline, CDR1 is MNHNY and CDR2 is SVGAGI (reference sequence). Trimming removed 0 bases from V and 3 bases from J; junction bases left unmatched: 3. The CDR3 consists of 16 residues. The CDR3, as DNA: TGTGCCAGCAGTTACTCCGGGACAGGGGGGGACACTGAAGCTTTCTTT. This sequence encodes CASSYSGTGGDTEAFF.

The chain has TRBV4-1 and TRBJ2-7; 8 positions agree with TRBD2. There are 14 residues in the CDR3. V was pared by 4 bases and J by 4 bases, with 6 bases of the junction left unmatched. CDR1 is MGHRA and CDR2 is YSYEKL in the germline V gene. CDR3 sequence reads: CASSLDSGAYEQYF. CDR3 DNA sequence: TGCGCCAGCAGCCTGGATAGCGGGGCTTACGAGCAGTACTTC.

Only a few counts were recorded for this clone. The genes are TRBV29-1 and TRBJ1-4; D ambiguous. V lost 3 bases, J lost 4 bases, and 15 bases lay in between. From germline, CDR1 is SQVTM and CDR2 ANQGSEA. CDR3 size: 15 residues. The CDR3 region has the DNA TGCAGCGTTGAGATGGGCCCCGCCTTTAATGAAAAACTGTTTTTT. This encodes CSVEMGPAFNEKLFF. Together with reference TRBV29-1 and TRBJ1-4, the CDR3 gives the full variable domain: SAVISQKPSRDICQRGTSLTIQCQVDSQVTMMFWYRQQPGQSLTLIATANQGSEATYESGFVIDKFPISRPNLTFSTLTVSNMSPEDSSIYLCSVEMGPAFNEKLFFGSGTQLSVL.

The gene calls are TRBV7-2 and TRBJ2-7; the D is unclear. The CDR3 extends over 14 amino acids. Germline V gene sequence: CDR1 SGHTA, CDR2 FQGNSA. Trimming removed 2 bases from V and 0 bases from J, with 8 bases in between. The CDR3 loop reads CASSLYRHSYEQYF. The CDR3 DNA reads as TGTGCCAGCAGCTTATATAGACACTCCTACGAGCAGTACTTC.